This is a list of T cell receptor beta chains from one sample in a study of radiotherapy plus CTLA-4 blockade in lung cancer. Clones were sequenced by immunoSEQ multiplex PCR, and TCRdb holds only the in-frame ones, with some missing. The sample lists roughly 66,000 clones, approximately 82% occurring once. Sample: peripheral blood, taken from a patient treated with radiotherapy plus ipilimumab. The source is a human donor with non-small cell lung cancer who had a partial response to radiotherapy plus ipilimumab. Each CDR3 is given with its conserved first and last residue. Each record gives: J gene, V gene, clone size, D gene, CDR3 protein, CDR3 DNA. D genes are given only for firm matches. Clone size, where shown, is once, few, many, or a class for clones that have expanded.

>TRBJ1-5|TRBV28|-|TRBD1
CASSKQGRTQPQHF
TGTGCCAGCAGTAAACAGGGGCGCACTCAGCCCCAGCATTTT
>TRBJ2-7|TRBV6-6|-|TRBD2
CASRIPGLANEQYF
TGTGCCAGCAGAATCCCCGGACTAGCTAACGAGCAGTACTTC
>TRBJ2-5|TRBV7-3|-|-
CASSLNRLETQYF
TGTGCCAGCAGCTTAAATCGTTTAGAGACCCAGTACTTC
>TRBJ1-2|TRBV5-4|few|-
CASSPDSYGYTF
TGTGCCAGCAGCCCTGACTCTTATGGCTACACCTTC
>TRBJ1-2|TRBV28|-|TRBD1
CASSPPGTGYGYTF
TGTGCCAGCAGTCCACCCGGGACAGGATATGGCTACACCTTC
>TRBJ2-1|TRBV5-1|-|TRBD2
CASSLPPGLAGFGTYNEQFF
TGCGCCAGCAGCTTGCCTCCGGGACTAGCGGGTTTCGGGACCTACAATGAGCAGTTCTTC
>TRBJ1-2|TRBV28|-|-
CASSLQTLTGYTF
TGTGCCAGCAGTCTCCAGACACTTACTGGCTACACCTTC
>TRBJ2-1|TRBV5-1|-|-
CASSYDLTRSSYNEQFF
TGCGCCAGCAGCTATGACCTTACACGGAGCTCCTACAATGAGCAGTTCTTC
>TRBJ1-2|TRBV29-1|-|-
CSAGSNYGYTF
TGCAGCGCCGGGTCAAACTATGGCTACACCTTC
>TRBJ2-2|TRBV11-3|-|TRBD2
CASSLGLRELFF
TGTGCCAGCAGCTTGGGACTACGGGAGCTGTTTTTT
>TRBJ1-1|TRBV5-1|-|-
CASSLAKGLNTEAFF
TGCGCCAGCAGCTTGGCAAAGGGGCTCAACACTGAAGCTTTCTTT
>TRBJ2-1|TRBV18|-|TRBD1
CASSPPGQGVANEQFF
TGTGCCAGCTCACCACCAGGACAGGGAGTTGCCAATGAGCAGTTCTTC
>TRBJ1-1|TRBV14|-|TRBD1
CASSPYRGTGGASYTEAFF
TGTGCCAGCAGCCCCTACAGGGGGACAGGGGGAGCATCTTACACTGAAGCTTTCTTT
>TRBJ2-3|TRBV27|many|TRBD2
CASRAGEGNTDTQYF
TGTGCCAGCAGGGCGGGGGAAGGGAACACAGATACGCAGTATTTT
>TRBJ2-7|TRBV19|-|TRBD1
CASSSTYPGQGPSEQYF
TGTGCCAGTAGTTCAACCTACCCGGGACAGGGGCCAAGTGAGCAGTACTTC
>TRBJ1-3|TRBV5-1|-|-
CASSSGHGVTGNTIYF
TGCGCCAGCAGCTCGGGACACGGGGTTACTGGAAACACCATATATTTT
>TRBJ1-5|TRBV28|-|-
CASSSDAGNQPQHF
TGTGCCAGCAGCAGCGATGCAGGCAATCAGCCCCAGCATTTT
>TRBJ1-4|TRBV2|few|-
CASSLKNGGFREKLFF
TGTGCCAGCAGCCTAAAAAATGGGGGGTTTCGTGAAAAACTGTTTTTT
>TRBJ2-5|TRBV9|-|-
CASSGVDRETQYF
TGTGCCAGCAGCGGGGTCGACAGAGAGACCCAGTACTTC
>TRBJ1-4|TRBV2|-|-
CASRRGEEAEKLFF
TGTGCCAGCAGGCGTGGTGAGGAGGCCGAAAAACTGTTTTTT
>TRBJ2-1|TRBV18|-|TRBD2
CASSLTGGGRGSYNEQFF
TGTGCCAGCTCACTAACGGGAGGAGGACGGGGCTCCTACAATGAGCAGTTCTTC
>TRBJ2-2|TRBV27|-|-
CASSASYAGTLNTGELFF
TGTGCCAGCAGTGCCTCCTACGCCGGGACACTTAACACCGGGGAGCTGTTTTTT
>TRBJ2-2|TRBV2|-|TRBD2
CASKSGGRYTGELFF
TGTGCCAGCAAGTCCGGCGGGAGGTACACCGGGGAGCTGTTTTTT
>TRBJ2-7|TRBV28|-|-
CASSPVQDPDFYEQYF
TGTGCCAGCAGTCCCGTTCAGGATCCCGATTTCTACGAGCAGTACTTC
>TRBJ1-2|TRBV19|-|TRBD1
CASSFTDRGNYGYTF
TGTGCCAGTAGTTTTACTGACAGGGGCAACTATGGCTACACCTTC
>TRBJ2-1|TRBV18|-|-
CASSPRTEMDEQFF
TGTGCCAGCTCCCCCCGGACAGAAATGGATGAGCAGTTCTTC
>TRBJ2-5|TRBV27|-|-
CASSFRREETQYF
TGTGCCAGCAGTTTTCGCAGGGAAGAGACCCAGTACTTC
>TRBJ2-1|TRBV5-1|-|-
CASSLVSGNNEQFF
TGCGCCAGCAGCTTGGTTTCAGGGAACAATGAGCAGTTCTTC
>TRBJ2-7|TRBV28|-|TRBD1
CASRNRQGYEQYF
TGTGCCAGCAGAAATAGACAGGGGTACGAGCAGTACTTC
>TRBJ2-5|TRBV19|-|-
CASRGTLDEETQYF
TGTGCCAGTAGAGGAACCCTAGACGAGGAGACCCAGTACTTC
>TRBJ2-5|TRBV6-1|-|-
CASSGRRQGGETQYF
TGTGCCAGCAGTGGGCGACGACAGGGAGGAGAGACCCAGTACTTC
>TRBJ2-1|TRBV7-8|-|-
CASSSQGGDYNEQFF
TGTGCCAGCAGCTCGCAGGGCGGAGACTACAATGAGCAGTTCTTC
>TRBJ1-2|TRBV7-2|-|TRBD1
CASSLIQGADGYTF
TGTGCCAGCAGCTTAATTCAGGGGGCCGATGGCTACACCTTC
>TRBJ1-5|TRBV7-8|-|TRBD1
CASSLIVGQEPQHF
TGTGCCAGCAGCTTAATTGTCGGACAGGAGCCCCAGCATTTT
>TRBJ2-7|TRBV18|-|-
CASSPPTQGGYEQYF
TGTGCCAGCTCACCACCTACCCAGGGTGGGTACGAGCAGTACTTC
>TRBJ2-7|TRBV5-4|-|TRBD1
CASSSDRGYEQYF
TGTGCCAGCAGCTCGGACAGGGGCTACGAGCAGTACTTC
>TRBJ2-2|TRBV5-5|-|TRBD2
CASSFGLAGVTGELFF
TGTGCCAGCAGCTTTGGACTAGCGGGAGTCACCGGGGAGCTGTTTTTT
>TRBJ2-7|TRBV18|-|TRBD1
CASSPAGTGYSYEQYF
TGTGCCAGCTCACCGGCCGGGACAGGCTACTCCTACGAGCAGTACTTC
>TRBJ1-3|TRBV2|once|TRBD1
CASSISPGQSSGNTIYF
TGTGCCAGCAGTATATCTCCGGGACAGAGCTCTGGAAACACCATATATTTT
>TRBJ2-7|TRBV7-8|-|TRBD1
CASSLPGTGAMEQYF
TGTGCCAGCAGCTTACCGGGGACAGGGGCAATGGAGCAGTACTTC
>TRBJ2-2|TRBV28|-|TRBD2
CASSQLTSGGRNTGELFF
TGTGCCAGCAGTCAATTGACTAGCGGGGGGAGGAACACCGGGGAGCTGTTTTTT
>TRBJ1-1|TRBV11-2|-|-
CASSLGTGLGTEAFF
TGTGCCAGCAGCTTAGGAACAGGGCTGGGCACTGAAGCTTTCTTT
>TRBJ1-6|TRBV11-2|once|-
CASSSQSDSRSPLHF
TGTGCCAGCAGCTCGCAGAGCGACAGCCGTTCACCCCTCCACTTT
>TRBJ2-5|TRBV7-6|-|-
CASSLGGLTQETQYF
TGTGCCAGCAGCCTTGGGGGCCTAACCCAAGAGACCCAGTACTTC
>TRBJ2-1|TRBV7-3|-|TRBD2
CASSATSGIYNEQFF
TGTGCCAGCAGCGCGACTAGCGGGATCTACAATGAGCAGTTCTTC
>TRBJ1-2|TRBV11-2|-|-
CASSLKQAGGYTF
TGTGCCAGCAGCTTAAAACAGGCCGGGGGCTACACCTTC
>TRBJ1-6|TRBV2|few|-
CASSEASSRNSPLHF
TGTGCCAGCAGTGAAGCGTCTAGCAGGAATTCACCCCTCCACTTT
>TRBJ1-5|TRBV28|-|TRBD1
CASSSGTGVQPQHF
TGTGCCAGCAGCTCCGGGACAGGGGTTCAGCCCCAGCATTTT
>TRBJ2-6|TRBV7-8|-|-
CASSLGGHFPANVLTF
TGTGCCAGCAGCTTAGGGGGACACTTTCCGGCCAACGTCCTGACTTTC
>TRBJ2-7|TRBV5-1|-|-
CASSFDFIEQYF
TGCGCCAGCAGCTTTGACTTTATAGAGCAGTACTTC
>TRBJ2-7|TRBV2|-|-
CASSRIGQYGDEQYF
TGTGCCAGCAGCCGTATTGGACAATATGGGGACGAGCAGTACTTC
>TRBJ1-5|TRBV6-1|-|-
CASTLQGQSNQPQHF
TGTGCCAGCACCTTACAGGGACAAAGCAATCAGCCCCAGCATTTT
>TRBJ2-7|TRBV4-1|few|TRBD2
CASSHIPRLAEYEQYF
TGCGCCAGCAGCCATATCCCGAGACTAGCGGAGTACGAGCAGTACTTC